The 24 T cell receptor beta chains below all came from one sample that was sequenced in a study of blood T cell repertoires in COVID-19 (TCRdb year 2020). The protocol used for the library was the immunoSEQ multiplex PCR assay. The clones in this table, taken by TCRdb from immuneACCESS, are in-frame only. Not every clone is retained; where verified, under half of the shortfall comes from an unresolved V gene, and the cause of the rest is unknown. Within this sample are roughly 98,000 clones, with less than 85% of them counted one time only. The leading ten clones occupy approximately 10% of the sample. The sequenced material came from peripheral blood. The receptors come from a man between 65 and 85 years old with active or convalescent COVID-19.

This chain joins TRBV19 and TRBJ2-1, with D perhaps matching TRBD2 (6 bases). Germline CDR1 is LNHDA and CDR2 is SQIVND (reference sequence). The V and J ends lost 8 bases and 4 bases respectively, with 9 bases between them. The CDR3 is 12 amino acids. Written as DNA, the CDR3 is TGTGCCAGTGGGGACTTTTACAATGAGCAGTTCTTC. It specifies CASGDFYNEQFF.

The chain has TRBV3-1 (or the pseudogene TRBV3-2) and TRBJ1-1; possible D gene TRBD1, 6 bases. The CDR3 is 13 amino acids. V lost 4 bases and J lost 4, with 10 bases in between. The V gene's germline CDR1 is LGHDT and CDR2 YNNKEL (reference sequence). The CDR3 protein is CASSPTGSTEAFF. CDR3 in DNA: TGTGCCAGCAGCCCCACAGGGTCCACTGAAGCTTTCTTT.

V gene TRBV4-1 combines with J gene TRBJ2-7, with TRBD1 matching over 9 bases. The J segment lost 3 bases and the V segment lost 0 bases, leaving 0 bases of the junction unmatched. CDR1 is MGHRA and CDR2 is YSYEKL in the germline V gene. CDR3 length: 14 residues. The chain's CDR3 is CASSQETGGYEQYF. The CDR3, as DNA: TGCGCCAGCAGCCAAGAGACAGGGGGCTACGAGCAGTACTTC.

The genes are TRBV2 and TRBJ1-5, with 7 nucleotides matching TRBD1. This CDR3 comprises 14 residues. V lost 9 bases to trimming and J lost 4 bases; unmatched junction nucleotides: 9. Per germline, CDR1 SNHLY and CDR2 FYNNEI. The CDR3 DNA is TGTGCCAGTCGAATTGCAGGGGGAAATCAGCCCCAGCATTTT. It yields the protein CASRIAGGNQPQHF.

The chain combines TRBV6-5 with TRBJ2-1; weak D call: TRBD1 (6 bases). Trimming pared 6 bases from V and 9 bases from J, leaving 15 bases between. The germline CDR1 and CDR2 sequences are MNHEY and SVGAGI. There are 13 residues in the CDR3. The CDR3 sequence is CASSLGQSREQFF. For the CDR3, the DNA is TGTGCCAGCAGCCTAGGACAGTCTCGTGAGCAGTTCTTC.

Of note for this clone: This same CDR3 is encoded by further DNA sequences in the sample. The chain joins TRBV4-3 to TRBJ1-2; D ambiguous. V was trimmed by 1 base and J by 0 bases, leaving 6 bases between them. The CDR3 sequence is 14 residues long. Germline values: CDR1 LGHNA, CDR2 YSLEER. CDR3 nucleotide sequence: TGCGCCAGCAGCCAAGGACAAGCTAACTATGGCTACACCTTC. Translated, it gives CASSQGQANYGYTF.

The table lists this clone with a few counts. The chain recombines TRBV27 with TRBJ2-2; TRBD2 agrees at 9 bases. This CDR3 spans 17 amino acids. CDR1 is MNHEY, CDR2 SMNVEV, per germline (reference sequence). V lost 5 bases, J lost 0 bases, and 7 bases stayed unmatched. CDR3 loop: CASSPLAGTSNTGELFF. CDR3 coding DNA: TGTGCCAGCAGTCCTCTAGCGGGGACCTCGAACACCGGGGAGCTGTTTTTT.

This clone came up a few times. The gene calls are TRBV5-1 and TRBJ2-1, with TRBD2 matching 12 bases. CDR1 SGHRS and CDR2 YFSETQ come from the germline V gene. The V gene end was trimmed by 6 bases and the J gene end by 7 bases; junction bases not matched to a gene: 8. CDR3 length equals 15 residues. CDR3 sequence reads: CASKFLAGGLNEQFF. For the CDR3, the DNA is TGCGCCAGCAAATTTCTAGCGGGGGGGCTGAATGAGCAGTTCTTC.

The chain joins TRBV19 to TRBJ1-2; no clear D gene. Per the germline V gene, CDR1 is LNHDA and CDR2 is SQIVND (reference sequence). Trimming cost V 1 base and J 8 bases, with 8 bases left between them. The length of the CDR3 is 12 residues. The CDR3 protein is CASSIALGGYTF. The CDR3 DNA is TGTGCCAGTAGTATAGCCCTCGGGGGCTACACCTTC. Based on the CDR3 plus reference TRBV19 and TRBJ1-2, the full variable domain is DGGITQSPKYLFRKEGQNVTLSCEQNLNHDAMYWYRQDPGQGLRLIYYSQIVNDFQKGDIAEGYSVSREKKESFPLTVTSAQKNPTAFYLCASSIALGGYTFGSGTRLTVV.

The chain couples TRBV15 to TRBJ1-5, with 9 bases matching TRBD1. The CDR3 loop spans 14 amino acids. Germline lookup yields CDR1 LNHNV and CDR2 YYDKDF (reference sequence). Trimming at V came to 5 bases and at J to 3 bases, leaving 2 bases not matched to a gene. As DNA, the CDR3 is TGTGCCACCAGCTGGACAGGGGACAATCAGCCCCAGCATTTT. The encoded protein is CATSWTGDNQPQHF.

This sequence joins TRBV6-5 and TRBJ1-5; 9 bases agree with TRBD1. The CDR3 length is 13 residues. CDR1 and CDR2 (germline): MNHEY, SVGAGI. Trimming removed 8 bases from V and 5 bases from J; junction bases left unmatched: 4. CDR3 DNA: TGTGCCAGCCGGGACAGGGATGATCAGCCCCAGCATTTT. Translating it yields CASRDRDDQPQHF.

DNA for the CDR3: TGTGCCAGCAGTTATAGGCTAGCGCCCACAGATACGCAGTATTTT. It yields the protein CASSYRLAPTDTQYF. J is TRBJ2-3 and V is TRBV6-5; the D gene is possibly TRBD2 (6 bases). V was clipped by 3 bases and J by 2 bases, with 12 bases between them. Looked up from germline, CDR1 is MNHEY and CDR2 is SVGAGI. The CDR3 runs 15 residues.

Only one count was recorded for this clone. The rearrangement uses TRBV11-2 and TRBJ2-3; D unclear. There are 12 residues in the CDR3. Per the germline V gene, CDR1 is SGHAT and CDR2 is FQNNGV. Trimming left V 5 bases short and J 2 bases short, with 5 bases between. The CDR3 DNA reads TGTGCCAGCAGCCCAAACACAGATACGCAGTATTTT. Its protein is CASSPNTDTQYF.

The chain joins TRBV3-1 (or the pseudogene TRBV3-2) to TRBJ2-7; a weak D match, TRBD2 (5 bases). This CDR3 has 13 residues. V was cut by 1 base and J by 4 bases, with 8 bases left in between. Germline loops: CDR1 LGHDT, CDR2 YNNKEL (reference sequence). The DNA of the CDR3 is TGTGCCAGCAGCCAAGCGGGAACTTACGAGCAGTACTTC. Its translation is CASSQAGTYEQYF.

Written as DNA, the CDR3 is TGTGCCAGCAGCTCCATGAGGGTAGATACGCAGTATTTT. It encodes CASSSMRVDTQYF. J is TRBJ2-3 and V is TRBV9; possibly TRBD2 for D (5 bases). This CDR3 is 13 amino acids long. Trimming stripped 4 bases from V and 5 bases from J, with 11 bases between. Germline CDR1 and CDR2: SGDLS and YYNGEE.

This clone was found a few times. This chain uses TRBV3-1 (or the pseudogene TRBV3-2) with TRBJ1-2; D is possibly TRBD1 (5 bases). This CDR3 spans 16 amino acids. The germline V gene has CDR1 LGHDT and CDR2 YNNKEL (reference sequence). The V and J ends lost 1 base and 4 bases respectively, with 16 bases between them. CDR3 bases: TGTGCCAGCAGCCAAGCGGGGGGGTTTTACGTCTATGGCTACACCTTC. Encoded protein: CASSQAGGFYVYGYTF.

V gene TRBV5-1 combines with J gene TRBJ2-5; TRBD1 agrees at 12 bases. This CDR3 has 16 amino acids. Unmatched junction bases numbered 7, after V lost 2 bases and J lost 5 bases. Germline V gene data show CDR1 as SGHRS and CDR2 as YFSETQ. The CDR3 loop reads CASSLPGTGGGETQYF. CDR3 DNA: TGCGCCAGCAGCTTACCCGGGACAGGGGGCGGGGAGACCCAGTACTTC.

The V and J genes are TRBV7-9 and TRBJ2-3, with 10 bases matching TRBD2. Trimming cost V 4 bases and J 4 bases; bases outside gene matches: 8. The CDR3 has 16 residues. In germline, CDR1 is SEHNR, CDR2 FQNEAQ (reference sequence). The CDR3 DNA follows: TGTGCCAGCAGCTCACGATCTAGCGGGGGCCCAGATACGCAGTATTTT. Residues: CASSSRSSGGPDTQYF.

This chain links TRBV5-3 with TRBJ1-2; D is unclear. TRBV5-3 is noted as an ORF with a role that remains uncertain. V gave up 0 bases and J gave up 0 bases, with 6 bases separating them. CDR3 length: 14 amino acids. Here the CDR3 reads CARSLDKSNYGYTF. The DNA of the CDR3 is TGTGCCAGAAGCTTGGATAAATCTAACTATGGCTACACCTTC.

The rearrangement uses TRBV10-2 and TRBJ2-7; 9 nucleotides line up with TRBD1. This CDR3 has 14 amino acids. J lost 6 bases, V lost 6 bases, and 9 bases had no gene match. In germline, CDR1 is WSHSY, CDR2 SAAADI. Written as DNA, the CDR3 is TGCGCCAGCAGGCCCCCGGGACAGGGATTCGAGCAGTACTTC. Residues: CASRPPGQGFEQYF.

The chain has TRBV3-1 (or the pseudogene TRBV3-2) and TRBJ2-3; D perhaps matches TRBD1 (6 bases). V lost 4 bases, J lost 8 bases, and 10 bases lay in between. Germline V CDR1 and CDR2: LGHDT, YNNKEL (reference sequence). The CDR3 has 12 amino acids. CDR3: CASSPGVGTQYF. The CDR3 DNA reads TGTGCCAGCAGCCCAGGGGTGGGTACGCAGTATTTT.

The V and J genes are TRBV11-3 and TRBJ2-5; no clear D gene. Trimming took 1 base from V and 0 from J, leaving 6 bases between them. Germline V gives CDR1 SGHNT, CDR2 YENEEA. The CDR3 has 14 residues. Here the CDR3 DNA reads TGTGCCAGCAGCTTAGGTGGCAACCAAGAGACCCAGTACTTC. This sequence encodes CASSLGGNQETQYF.

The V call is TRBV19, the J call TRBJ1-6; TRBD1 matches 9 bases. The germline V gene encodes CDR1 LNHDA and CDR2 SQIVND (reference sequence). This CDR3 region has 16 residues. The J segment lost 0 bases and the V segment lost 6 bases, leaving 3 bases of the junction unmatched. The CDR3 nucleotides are TGTGCCAGTAGCCTACAGGGGGCCTCCTATAATTCACCCCTCCACTTT. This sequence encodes CASSLQGASYNSPLHF.

The CDR3: CASSLGGNTEAFF. CDR3 DNA: TGTGCCAGCAGCTTAGGAGGGAACACTGAAGCTTTCTTT. The V gene is TRBV11-3, the J gene TRBJ1-1, with D uncertain. Germline V gene sequence: CDR1 SGHNT, CDR2 YENEEA. V was cut by 1 base and J by 1 base, with 4 bases left in between. This CDR3 is built from 13 residues.